This T cell receptor (beta chain) came from a study of Ad26.COV2.S vaccination and SARS-CoV-2 variants. General study results and limits: The authors reported substantial breadth in spike-specific CD8+ and CD4+ T cell responses after vaccination.

Germline CDR1 SGHRS, CDR2 YFSETQ. The V end was cut by 0 bases, the J end by 10 bases, with 5 bases between. The CDR3 has 12 amino acids. Generated by immunoSEQ multiplex PCR, the TCRdb table keeps only in-frame clones and is missing some. Of roughly 510,000 clones detected, 70% to 90% appear once; the ten largest clones hold roughly 12%. Notes on this clone: Its target is not known.

Stated treatment: 19 received Ad26.COV2.S at low or high dose, single or two shots; roughly five received placebo; per-sample allocation not given. Sampling was performed 63 days after the first vaccine or placebo injection. The donor's status was that of an adult aged 18-55 years in Boston. The rearrangement links TRBV5-1 to TRBJ1-6; D unclear. The receptor's source is a person aged 18-60 years who received the Ad26.COV2.S COVID-19 vaccine or a placebo. Sequenced material: peripheral blood, taken in a trial of Ad26.COV2.S vaccine versus placebo. CDR3 nucleotide sequence: TGCGCCAGCAGCTTGGTGGGATCACCCCTCCACTTT. Amino acid sequence: CASSLVGSPLHF.